This entry lists 8 T cell receptor beta chains sequenced from one sample in a study of a mutant IDH1 vaccine in newly diagnosed glioma. Time point specified: week 35, safety follow-up. Topical imiquimod was applied with each vaccine dose, which held 300 ug of mutant IDH1 20-mer peptide. The assay was immunoSEQ multiplex PCR, and TCRdb's table has in-frame clones only and misses some. The data contain about 54,000 clones, 84% of them singletons. These receptors are not linked to any known antigen. This material consisted of PBMCs, taken from a glioma patient whose treatment included an IDH1 peptide vaccine. These receptors all come from a young woman with glioma.

The CDR3 DNA is TGCGCCAGCAGCTTCCTGGGGCCCCTCTCCTACGAGCAGTACTTC. Translation: CASSFLGPLSYEQYF. J is TRBJ2-7 and V is TRBV5-1; TRBD1 might be the D (5 bases). V shed 2 bases and J shed 0 bases, with 12 bases lying between them. The germline V gene encodes CDR1 SGHRS and CDR2 YFSETQ. CDR3 length: 15 residues.

The chain employs TRBV12-5 and TRBJ2-3; 7 bases are shared with TRBD1. The J segment lost 4 bases and the V segment lost 7 bases, leaving 2 bases of the junction unmatched. Germline V gene lookup returns CDR1 LGHNT and CDR2 FRNRAP. This CDR3 is 12 amino acids long. CDR3 nucleotides: TGTGCTAGTGAGGGGGCGGCAGATACGCAGTATTTT. It specifies CASEGAADTQYF.

The chain joins TRBV27 to TRBJ2-7, with a possible D match to TRBD2 (5 bases). The CDR3 has 15 residues. CDR1 MNHEY and CDR2 SMNVEV come from the germline V gene (reference sequence). V was pared by 3 bases and J by 3 bases, with 15 bases between. This CDR3 is CASSFKGEWVYEQYF. In nucleotides, the CDR3 is TGTGCCAGCAGTTTCAAGGGAGAATGGGTCTACGAGCAGTACTTC.

As for this clone: One end of the junction varies from germline; a read error may be responsible. This sequence joins TRBV5-1 and TRBJ2-1; D unresolved. Germline-derived CDR1 and CDR2 are SGHRS and YFSETQ. This CDR3 is 11 amino acids long. CDR3 sequence (DNA): TGCGCCAGCAGCTCCCACAATGAGCAGTTCTTC. Translating gives CASSSHNEQFF.

The chain carries TRBV19 and TRBJ1-1; D gene unclear. The germline V gene encodes CDR1 LNHDA and CDR2 SQIVND (reference sequence). V lost 4 bases and J 8 bases, leaving 11 bases between the germline ends. The CDR3 spans 12 residues. The CDR3 here is CASSNSILEAFF. The CDR3 region has the DNA TGTGCCAGTAGTAACTCCATACTCGAAGCTTTCTTT.

The table lists this clone with a count of one. The rearrangement joins TRBV9 to TRBJ1-3, with TRBD1 matching 10 bases. The trim removed 4 bases at V and 4 bases at J, leaving 17 bases unmatched. This CDR3 has 19 residues. CDR1 is SGDLS and CDR2 is YYNGEE in the germline V gene. CDR3 sequence reads: CASSNPRDRGDQQGNTIYF. The CDR3 region has the DNA TGTGCCAGCAGCAACCCCCGGGACAGGGGCGATCAGCAGGGAAACACCATATATTTT. Looking up the rest from reference TRBV9 and TRBJ1-3 gives the full variable domain: DSGVTQTPKHLITATGQRVTLRCSPRSGDLSVYWYQQSLDQGLQFLIQYYNGEERAKGNILERFSAQQFPDLHSELNLSSLELGDSALYFCASSNPRDRGDQQGNTIYFGEGSWLTVV.

The J gene is TRBJ2-1, the V gene TRBV4-2; 11 bases fit TRBD2. V trimming: 3 bases; J trimming: 7 bases; junction bases outside the gene matches: 8. CDR3 length: 16 residues. Looked up from germline, CDR1 is LGHNA and CDR2 is YNFKEQ. CDR3 protein: CASSHLSGGAENEQFF. CDR3 coding DNA: TGTGCCAGCAGCCACCTTAGCGGGGGGGCCGAAAATGAGCAGTTCTTC.

The rearrangement uses TRBV29-1 and TRBJ1-1, with 10 bases that match TRBD1. The CDR3 has 15 residues. The J segment lost 5 bases and the V segment lost 1 base, leaving 7 bases of the junction unmatched. Germline CDR1 is SQVTM and CDR2 is ANQGSEA. CDR3 DNA: TGCAGCGTTGAAGGGACAGGGGGTTTTGGAACTGAAGCTTTCTTT. This codes for CSVEGTGGFGTEAFF.